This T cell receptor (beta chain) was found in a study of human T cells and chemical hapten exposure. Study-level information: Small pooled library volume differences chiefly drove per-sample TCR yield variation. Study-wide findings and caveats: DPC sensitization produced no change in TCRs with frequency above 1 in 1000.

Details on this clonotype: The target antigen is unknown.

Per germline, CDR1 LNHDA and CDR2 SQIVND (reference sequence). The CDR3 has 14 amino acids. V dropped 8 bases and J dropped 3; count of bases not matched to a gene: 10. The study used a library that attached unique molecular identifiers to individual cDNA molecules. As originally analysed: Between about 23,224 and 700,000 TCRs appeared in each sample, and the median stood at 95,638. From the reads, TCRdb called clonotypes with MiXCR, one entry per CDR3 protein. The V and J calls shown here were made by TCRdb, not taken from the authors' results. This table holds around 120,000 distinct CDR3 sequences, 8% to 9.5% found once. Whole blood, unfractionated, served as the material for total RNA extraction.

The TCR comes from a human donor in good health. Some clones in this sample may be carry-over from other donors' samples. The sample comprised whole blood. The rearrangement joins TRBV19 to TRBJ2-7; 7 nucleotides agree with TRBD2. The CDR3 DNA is TGTGCCAGTGCGAAGGGGACTACGGGCTACGAGCAGTACTTC. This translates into CASAKGTTGYEQYF.